This is a list of T cell receptor beta chains from one sample in a study of T cell responses to AZD1222 COVID-19 vaccine. The assay was immunoSEQ multiplex PCR, and TCRdb's table has in-frame clones only and misses some. The data show 80,000 to 95,000 clones, with roughly 94% seen just once and roughly 5.4% held by the top ten. This material consisted of peripheral blood, taken on day 0 of AZD1222 vaccination. The receptors originated from an adult in good health. Both conserved end residues are part of each CDR3. D genes are given only for firm matches. Clone size is shown for a subset of rows, as once, few, many or a class of expanded clone.

clone size	V gene	D gene	J gene	CDR3 protein	CDR3 DNA
NA	TRBV7-8	TRBD1	TRBJ1-4	CASSTTGWGDEKLFF	TGTGCCAGCAGCACGACAGGGTGGGGGGACGAAAAACTGTTTTTT
NA	TRBV6-5	NA	TRBJ2-2	CASSFSPTTGELFF	TGTGCCAGCTCGTTCAGTCCCACCACCGGGGAGCTGTTTTTT
once	TRBV11-2	NA	TRBJ2-3	CASSSRGTDTQYF	TGTGCCAGCAGTTCCCGGGGAACAGATACGCAGTATTTT
NA	TRBV7-9	TRBD2	TRBJ2-3	CASSLPSGSVTDTQYF	TGTGCCAGCAGCTTACCTAGCGGGAGTGTCACAGATACGCAGTATTTT
few	TRBV2	NA	TRBJ1-5	CASSSSDSNQPQHF	TGTGCCAGCAGTTCTAGCGATAGCAATCAGCCCCAGCATTTT
NA	TRBV5-1	NA	TRBJ1-2	CASSLGQHGYTF	TGCGCCAGCAGCTTGGGACAACATGGCTACACCTTC
NA	TRBV21-1	NA	TRBJ2-7	CASSRRQISYEQYF	TGTGCCAGCAGCAGACGACAGATCTCCTACGAGCAGTACTTC
NA	TRBV6-2/TRBV6-3	NA	TRBJ2-7	CASSLAGRSYEQYF	TGTGCCAGCAGTTTGGCGGGAAGATCCTACGAGCAGTACTTC
NA	TRBV3-1/TRBV3-2	NA	TRBJ2-7	CASSQGGGYEQYF	TGTGCCAGCAGCCAAGGGGGTGGCTACGAGCAGTACTTC
NA	TRBV7-2	TRBD1	TRBJ1-2	CASSLQGQATGDTF	TGTGCCAGCAGCTTGCAAGGACAGGCAACAGGGGACACCTTC
NA	TRBV28	TRBD2	TRBJ2-1	CASSPGGTDSNEQFF	TGTGCCAGCAGCCCGGGGGGGACTGATTCCAATGAGCAGTTCTTC
NA	TRBV14	TRBD2	TRBJ2-2	CASSQGLAGGNTGELFF	TGTGCCAGCAGCCAAGGGCTAGCGGGAGGAAACACCGGGGAGCTGTTTTTT
NA	TRBV30	NA	TRBJ1-6	CAWNTGVALHF	TGTGCCTGGAACACAGGTGTAGCCCTCCACTTT
NA	TRBV6-5	TRBD1	TRBJ1-1	CASSQPGQVGTEAFF	TGTGCCAGCAGTCAGCCGGGACAGGTGGGCACTGAAGCTTTCTTT
once	TRBV6-5	TRBD2	TRBJ2-3	CATSGSTDTQYF	TGTGCCACTAGCGGGAGCACAGATACGCAGTATTTT
NA	TRBV12-3/TRBV12-4	TRBD1	TRBJ2-5	CASTLGGRETQYF	TGTGCCAGCACCCTAGGGGGCCGAGAGACCCAGTACTTC
NA	TRBV10-1	NA	TRBJ2-1	CASSESGDPNEQFF	TGCGCCAGCAGTGAGTCGGGGGATCCCAATGAGCAGTTCTTC
NA	TRBV10-2	TRBD2	TRBJ2-5	CASSEWRLAGEETQYF	TGCGCCAGCAGTGAGTGGCGACTAGCGGGAGAAGAGACCCAGTACTTC